This T cell receptor (beta chain) was obtained from a study of blood T cell repertoires in COVID-19. At the level of the study: Collection of acute and convalescent COVID-19 samples took place in the United States, Italy and Spain.

Germline V lookup: CDR1 SGHDT, CDR2 YYEEEE. With 4 bases clipped from V and 5 bases from J, the junction kept 7 bases outside the gene matches. The CDR3 runs 15 residues. TCRdb's copy holds only in-frame clones and misses some; the assay was immunoSEQ multiplex PCR. The sample includes over 120,000 clones, about 89% of them seen just once. This clonotype was obtained from a man aged 50 or older who had recovered from COVID-19. Specimen: peripheral blood. This chain uses TRBV5-6 with TRBJ2-5; 11 bases are a match to TRBD1. The CDR3 is CASSHGTGGSETQYF. CDR3 sequence (DNA): TGTGCCAGCAGCCACGGGACAGGGGGAAGTGAGACCCAGTACTTC.